These 20 T cell receptor beta chains originate from one sample sequenced in a study of neurological immune-mediated disorders. TCRdb reanalysed the 5' RACE reads using MiXCR and keeps one entry per CDR3 protein. Of 77,000 or so distinct CDR3 sequences listed, about 9.4% were seen once; the top ten hold 1.5% to 2%. Sequencing was done on a sample of PBMCs. The receptors were gathered from a man aged 50-59 years in good health.

The rearrangement joins TRBV5-4 to TRBJ2-7, with D possibly matching TRBD1 (6 bases). This CDR3 contains 15 residues. Trimming cost V 4 bases and J 5 bases, with 19 bases left between them. Per the germline V gene, CDR1 is SGHNT and CDR2 is YYREEE (reference sequence). The CDR3 here is CASSGQGQQDDEQYF. DNA for the CDR3: TGTGCCAGCAGCGGCCAGGGACAACAAGACGACGAGCAGTACTTC.

This clonotype was seen ten or more times. The rearrangement links TRBV3-1 to TRBJ2-7; 8 nucleotides agree with TRBD1. Germline V gene data show CDR1 as LGHDT and CDR2 as YNNKEL (reference sequence). Unmatched junction bases numbered 8, after V lost 10 bases and J lost 3 bases. CDR3 length: 13 residues. The DNA for the CDR3 is TGTGCCACCCCTATGGACAGGGTCTACGAGCAGTACTTC. As protein: CATPMDRVYEQYF.

This clonotype was detected many times. The chain combines TRBV29-1 with TRBJ2-1; D remains unclear. The ends were cut back, 7 bases at V and 5 bases at J, with 6 bases in the middle. The CDR3 is 10 residues long. Germline assignment: CDR1 SQVTM and CDR2 ANQGSEA. The CDR3 nucleotides read TGCAGCGCTGCGAACAATGAGCAGTTCTTC. Amino acid sequence: CSAANNEQFF.

At least ten counts were recorded for this clonotype. The rearrangement links TRBV20-1 to TRBJ2-7; 11 positions match TRBD1. CDR1 and CDR2 from the germline V gene are DFQATT and SNEGSKA (reference sequence). Trimming at V came to 4 bases and at J to 6 bases, leaving 8 bases not matched to a gene. CDR3 length equals 14 residues. The CDR3 coding sequence is TGCAGTGCTAAGGCCCAGGGACAGGGGGGCGAGCAGTACTTC. Translation gives CSAKAQGQGGEQYF.

This chain links TRBV20-1 with TRBJ1-1; a weak D match, TRBD1 (5 bases). Germline values: CDR1 DFQATT, CDR2 SNEGSKA (reference sequence). This CDR3 region has 15 residues. V was pared by 6 bases and J by 5 bases, with 22 bases between. CDR3 nucleotides: TGCAGTGCGAGGGGTGCGGACTGGGAACTGACTGAAGCTTTCTTT. This codes for CSARGADWELTEAFF.

This clonotype appeared a few times. The rearrangement links TRBV12-3 or TRBV12-4 to TRBJ1-2; the D gene is possibly TRBD1 (6 bases). There are 14 residues in the CDR3. V lost 6 bases, J lost 0 bases, and 11 bases lay in between. DNA for the CDR3: TGTGCCAGCAGAACCGGGACAACTAACTATGGCTACACCTTC. Residues: CASRTGTTNYGYTF.

This clonotype has only one observation. One end of the junction varies from germline; a read error may be responsible. The chain carries TRBV9 and TRBJ2-1, with D hard to call. In germline, CDR1 is SGDLS, CDR2 YYNGEE. The CDR3 loop spans 16 amino acids. CDR3 region: CASSIGSPTSYNEQFF. CDR3 DNA: TGTGCCAGCAGCATAGGGTCGCCCACGTCCTACAATGAACAGTTCTTC.

This clonotype was found many times. J is TRBJ2-7 and V is TRBV5-1; D is possibly TRBD1 (6 bases). The CDR3 is 16 amino acids. Germline V CDR1 and CDR2: SGHRS, YFSETQ. V lost 4 bases and J 1 base, leaving 18 bases between the germline ends. The DNA for the CDR3 is TGCGCCAGCAGCCCCCAGGGACACCATCCTTCCTACGAGCAGTACTTC. Protein: CASSPQGHHPSYEQYF.

This clonotype was observed at least ten times. V and J are TRBV10-3 and TRBJ2-5; maybe TRBD1 (6 bases). Trimming took 3 bases from V and 2 from J, leaving 19 bases between them. The CDR3 runs to 17 residues. Germline V gives CDR1 ENHRY, CDR2 SYGVKD. The DNA for the CDR3 is TGTGCCATCAGTGATATTTACAGGGTTACGGATCAAGAGACCCAGTACTTC. This gives the protein CAISDIYRVTDQETQYF.

This clonotype showed up many times. The chain joins TRBV12-3 or TRBV12-4 to TRBJ2-7; 8 bases agree with TRBD1. The J segment lost 3 bases and the V segment lost 3 bases, leaving 7 bases of the junction unmatched. The CDR3 loop spans 15 amino acids. In nucleotides, the CDR3 is TGTGCCAGCAGTTTGGCGACAGGGGTGATCTACGAGCAGTACTTC. Protein sequence: CASSLATGVIYEQYF.

This clonotype was picked up many times. The J gene is TRBJ2-7, the V gene TRBV20-1; 7 bases are shared with TRBD1. Losses at the gene ends were 0 bases for V and 6 bases for J; bases not matched to a gene: 8. Germline-derived CDR1 and CDR2 are DFQATT and SNEGSKA (reference sequence). The CDR3 has 14 amino acids. DNA for the CDR3: TGCAGTGCTAGAGAAAGCAGGGGGAAGTTCGAGCAGTACTTC. It is translated as CSARESRGKFEQYF.

This clonotype was observed at least ten times. The rearrangement uses TRBV5-4 and TRBJ2-7, with TRBD2 identical over 8 bases. This CDR3 spans 15 amino acids. The trim removed 4 bases at V and 2 bases at J, leaving 8 bases unmatched. Germline V CDR1 and CDR2: SGHNT, YYREEE (reference sequence). The CDR3 DNA is TGTGCCAGCAGCCGGGGGGGGGAGGGCCCCTACGAGCAGTACTTC. Amino acid sequence: CASSRGGEGPYEQYF.

This clonotype was recorded at least ten times. V and J are TRBV6-5 and TRBJ2-7; tentative D call: TRBD1 (5 bases). The CDR3 is 15 amino acids. The ends were cut back, 0 bases at V and 3 bases at J, with 12 bases in the middle. Germline CDR1 and CDR2: MNHEY and SVGAGI. CDR3 sequence (DNA): TGTGCCAGCAGTTACTCAACCCAGGGTCTCTACGAGCAGTACTTC. Its protein product is CASSYSTQGLYEQYF.

This clonotype has ten or more counts. The chain carries TRBV12-3 or TRBV12-4 and TRBJ2-4; TRBD2 matches at 8 bases. CDR3 size: 16 residues. With V trimmed by 6 bases and J by 4 bases, 11 bases remained unmatched. CDR3 sequence reads: CASRGALSGAKNIQYF. CDR3 DNA: TGTGCCAGCAGGGGAGCCCTTAGCGGGGCAAAAAACATTCAGTACTTC.

This clonotype was counted a few times. The chain combines TRBV7-9 with TRBJ2-3; TRBD2 might be the D (7 bases). The CDR3 is made up of 17 amino acids. The V and J ends lost 6 bases and 9 bases respectively, with 28 bases between them. Germline CDR1 and CDR2: SEHNR and FQNEAQ (reference sequence). The CDR3 protein is CASSSGDGGAGGETQYF. CDR3 bases: TGTGCCAGCAGTTCGGGGGATGGGGGGGCCGGAGGCGAAACGCAGTATTTT.

This clonotype has more than one count but fewer than ten. With a much larger clone just one base away, this may be a read error. The J gene is TRBJ2-1, the V gene TRBV4-1; D is unclear. The CDR3 is made up of 13 amino acids. Germline V gene data show CDR1 as MGHRA and CDR2 as YSYEKL. CDR3 DNA: TGCGCCAGCAGCCAAGCAGTCTACATTGAGCAGTTCTTC. Protein product: CASSQAVYIEQFF.

The V and J genes are TRBV19 and TRBJ2-7; 11 nucleotides line up with TRBD2. CDR3 length: 16 amino acids. Germline assignment: CDR1 LNHDA and CDR2 SQIVND (reference sequence). V was clipped by 7 bases and J by 2 bases; unmatched bases: 10. CDR3 sequence (DNA): TGTGCCAGTAAGGCGGAACTAGCGGGAGATCCCTACGAGCAGTACTTC. It translates to CASKAELAGDPYEQYF.

This clonotype was recorded at least ten times. The CDR3 is CSARGPYEQYF. Here the CDR3 DNA reads TGCAGTGCTAGGGGACCCTACGAGCAGTACTTC. The chain has TRBV20-1 and TRBJ2-7; tentatively, D is TRBD1 or TRBD2 (5 bases each). The CDR3 has 11 amino acids. Germline V gene data show CDR1 as DFQATT and CDR2 as SNEGSKA (reference sequence). V was clipped by 3 bases and J by 2 bases, with 5 bases between them.

This clonotype was picked up many times. V is TRBV11-2 and J is TRBJ1-1; no definite D call. Trimming took 0 bases from V and 1 from J, leaving 9 bases between them. The CDR3 is 15 residues long. In germline, CDR1 is SGHAT, CDR2 FQNNGV. Here the CDR3 reads CASSLDRVGNTEAFF. The DNA of the CDR3 is TGTGCCAGCAGCTTAGATCGGGTGGGGAACACTGAAGCTTTCTTT.

This clonotype showed up many times. The rearrangement uses TRBV10-3 and TRBJ1-3; no clear D. There are 15 residues in the CDR3. Germline V lookup: CDR1 ENHRY, CDR2 SYGVKD. Trimming removed 7 bases at V and 2 bases at J, with 15 bases between. CDR3 region: CAITLGESPGNTIYF. CDR3 coding DNA: TGTGCCATCACCCTAGGAGAGTCTCCTGGAAACACCATATATTTT.